The 21 T cell receptor beta chains below all came from one sample that was sequenced in a study of blood T cell repertoires in COVID-19. Method: immunoSEQ multiplex PCR; TCRdb's copy keeps in-frame clones and lacks some. Found here are nearly 350,000 clones, roughly 87% of them singletons; the top ten hold more than 1%. The sequencing input was PBMCs or T cells enriched from blood (not recorded which). The receptors come from a woman aged 25 to 39 who had recovered from COVID-19.

This clone was observed once. The chain joins TRBV11-2 to TRBJ1-2; 11 bases are a match to TRBD1. Germline V gene data show CDR1 as SGHAT and CDR2 as FQNNGV. This CDR3 comprises 17 residues. V shed 5 bases, J shed 4 bases, and the junction held 12 bases outside the gene matches. The CDR3 nucleotides are TGTGCCAGCAGCCCACAGGCCGGGACAGGGGGGGCCTATGGCTACACCTTC. It codes for CASSPQAGTGGAYGYTF.

The V and J genes are TRBV6-5 and TRBJ1-5, with D possibly matching TRBD1 (5 bases). The germline V gene has CDR1 MNHEY and CDR2 SVGAGI. Deletions cut 10 bases from V and 3 bases from J, with 13 bases between. This CDR3 region has 13 residues. As DNA, the CDR3 is TGTGCCACCGCGGGGACGGCCAATCAGCCCCAGCATTTT. Protein sequence: CATAGTANQPQHF.

The chain combines TRBV19 with TRBJ2-7; TRBD1 agrees at 7 bases. The ends lost 0 bases at V and 5 bases at J; junction bases unmatched: 10. Germline V CDR1 and CDR2: LNHDA, SQIVND (reference sequence). The CDR3 length is 16 residues. The CDR3 bases are TGTGCCAGTAGTATAGATTTCGCTACAGGGGTCAACGAGCAGTACTTC. Protein product: CASSIDFATGVNEQYF.

This chain links TRBV30 with TRBJ1-4; TRBD1 is a possible D gene (5 bases). The CDR3 consists of 12 residues. Deletions cut 7 bases from V and 7 bases from J, with 13 bases between. In germline, CDR1 is GTSNPN, CDR2 SVGIG (reference sequence). The DNA for the CDR3 is TGTGCCTTAAACAGGAGGGGTGAAAAACTGTTTTTT. Its translation: CALNRRGEKLFF. Using reference TRBV30 and TRBJ1-4 for the parts outside the CDR3, the full variable domain is SQTIHQWPATLVQPVGSPLSLECTVEGTSNPNLYWYRQAAGRGLQLLFYSVGIGQISSEVPQNLSASRPQDRQFILSSKKLLLSDSGFYLCALNRRGEKLFFGSGTQLSVL.

CDR3 nucleotides: TGTGCTAGTGGAGTTAGCGGGGACGGGGATACGCAGTATTTT. Protein: CASGVSGDGDTQYF. This rearrangement joins TRBV12-5 to TRBJ2-3; 8 bases map to TRBD2. CDR1 and CDR2 (germline): LGHNT, FRNRAP. Trimming removed 6 bases from V and 6 bases from J; junction bases left unmatched: 8. This CDR3 is built from 14 residues.

The gene calls are TRBV28 and TRBJ1-2, with 7 positions matching TRBD1. The V and J ends lost 6 bases and 5 bases, in that order; junction bases with no gene match: 12. This CDR3 comprises 15 residues. The germline CDR1 and CDR2 sequences are MDHEN and SYDVKM. The CDR3 reads CASSRPDRWGYGYTF. The CDR3 nucleotides are TGTGCCAGCAGCCGCCCGGACAGGTGGGGATATGGCTACACCTTC.

V is TRBV6-2 or TRBV6-3 and J is TRBJ2-7; 11 nucleotides agree with TRBD2. Germline CDR1 reads MNHEY; CDR2 reads SVGEGT. This CDR3 has 17 residues. With V trimmed by 2 bases and J by 5 bases, 11 bases remained unmatched. CDR3 sequence reads: CASSYHLLAGGRDEQYF. CDR3 DNA sequence: TGTGCCAGCAGTTACCACCTGTTAGCGGGGGGGCGCGACGAGCAGTACTTC.

This rearrangement joins TRBV4-1 to TRBJ1-1; D perhaps matches TRBD1 (6 bases). The V end lost 1 base, the J end lost 3 bases, and 6 bases lay between the germline ends. Per the germline V gene, CDR1 is MGHRA and CDR2 is YSYEKL. This CDR3 is 13 amino acids long. In nucleotides, the CDR3 is TGCGCCAGCAGCCAAGGGACAGACACTGAAGCTTTCTTT. It specifies CASSQGTDTEAFF.

The CDR3 is CASSPRASSYNSPLHF. The CDR3 region has the DNA TGCGCCAGCAGCCCCCGCGCGAGCTCCTATAATTCACCCCTCCACTTT. The genes are TRBV5-1 and TRBJ1-6; D is unclear. CDR3 length: 16 amino acids. Trimming pared 4 bases from V and 0 bases from J, leaving 11 bases between. CDR1 is SGHRS, CDR2 YFSETQ, per germline.

The V call is TRBV27, the J call TRBJ2-6; 7 positions agree with TRBD1. V lost 5 bases, J lost 0 bases, and 7 bases stayed unmatched. CDR1 is MNHEY, CDR2 SMNVEV, per germline (reference sequence). This CDR3 region has 17 residues. The DNA for the CDR3 is TGTGCCAGCAGTCCGGACAGGTTAGCCTCTGGGGCCAACGTCCTGACTTTC. This translates into CASSPDRLASGANVLTF.

The J gene is TRBJ1-4, the V gene TRBV27; D is ambiguous. Trimming left V 5 bases short and J 5 bases short, with 6 bases between. This CDR3 contains 12 residues. CDR1 is MNHEY, CDR2 SMNVEV, per germline (reference sequence). The CDR3 DNA sequence: TGTGCCAGCAGTGGCAGAAATGAAAAACTGTTTTTT. This translates into CASSGRNEKLFF.

J is TRBJ2-7 and V is TRBV5-4, with 9 positions matching TRBD2. The germline V gene encodes CDR1 SGHNT and CDR2 YYREEE (reference sequence). CDR3 length: 16 residues. After removal of 0 bases from V and 0 bases from J, the junction contained 4 bases not matched to a gene. CDR3 residues: CASSLESGRSSYEQYF. The DNA of the CDR3 is TGTGCCAGCAGCTTGGAGAGCGGGAGGAGCTCCTACGAGCAGTACTTC.

V is TRBV11-3 and J is TRBJ2-1; TRBD2 matches 15 bases. CDR1 is SGHNT, CDR2 YENEEA, per germline. There are 15 residues in the CDR3. V trimming: 5 bases; J trimming: 8 bases; junction bases outside the gene matches: 4. The CDR3 is CASSRTSGGEHEQFF. The CDR3 DNA follows: TGTGCCAGCAGCCGGACTAGCGGGGGGGAGCATGAGCAGTTCTTC.

The V and J genes are TRBV4-1 and TRBJ1-4, with 7 positions matching TRBD1. There are 16 residues in the CDR3. V trimming: 4 bases; J trimming: 3 bases; junction bases outside the gene matches: 8. CDR1 and CDR2 (germline): MGHRA, YSYEKL. The DNA for the CDR3 is TGCGCCAGCAGCCTCATTGGGCAGGGGGCTAATGAAAAACTGTTTTTT. Translated, it gives CASSLIGQGANEKLFF.

V is TRBV18 and J is TRBJ2-3; 8 bases fit TRBD2. The CDR3 totals 17 residues. Germline lookup yields CDR1 KGHSH and CDR2 LQKENI. Trimming took 1 base from V and 8 from J; bases not matched to a gene: 14. The CDR3: CASSPLGSWRGAGTQYF. CDR3 DNA: TGTGCCAGCTCACCACTCGGAAGTTGGCGGGGGGCTGGTACGCAGTATTTT.

The chain uses TRBV3-1 (or the pseudogene TRBV3-2) and TRBJ2-7, with D perhaps matching TRBD1 (6 bases). Germline V gene data show CDR1 as LGHDT and CDR2 as YNNKEL (reference sequence). Trimming cost V 4 bases and J 0 bases, with 10 bases left between them. This CDR3 region has 14 residues. The CDR3 DNA is TGTGCCAGCAGCCGAGGGACATCCTCCTACGAGCAGTACTTC. It is translated as CASSRGTSSYEQYF.

This chain links TRBV18 with TRBJ2-3; 9 bases are a match to TRBD1. The CDR3 consists of 18 residues. Trimming removed 4 bases from V and 0 bases from J; junction bases left unmatched: 11. Germline V gene lookup returns CDR1 KGHSH and CDR2 LQKENI. The chain's CDR3 is CASSLSGQGIPSTDTQYF. The CDR3, as DNA: TGTGCCAGCTCACTCTCGGGACAGGGAATACCTAGCACAGATACGCAGTATTTT.

This chain links TRBV7-2 with TRBJ2-5, with TRBD2 identical over 9 bases. Germline values: CDR1 SGHTA, CDR2 FQGNSA. CDR3 length equals 15 residues. After removal of 1 base from V and 5 bases from J, the junction contained 5 bases not matched to a gene. The CDR3 region has the DNA TGTGCCAGCAGCTTAGGCGGGGGGGCCGAGGAGACCCAGTACTTC. Translating it yields CASSLGGGAEETQYF. The variable domain in full, completed from reference TRBV7-2 and TRBJ2-5, reads GAGVSQSPSNKVTEKGKDVELRCDPISGHTALYWYRQSLGQGLEFLIYFQGNSAPDKSGLPSDRFSAERTGGSVSTLTIQRTQQEDSAVYLCASSLGGGAEETQYFGPGTRLLVL.

The gene calls are TRBV29-1 and TRBJ2-3; 8 bases fit TRBD2. From germline, CDR1 is SQVTM and CDR2 ANQGSEA. CDR3 size: 15 residues. Unmatched junction bases numbered 7, after V lost 0 bases and J lost 5 bases. Here the CDR3 reads CSVEEGRGVGDTQYF. DNA for the CDR3: TGCAGCGTTGAAGAGGGGCGGGGGGTTGGAGATACGCAGTATTTT.

The chain joins TRBV19 to TRBJ1-5; maybe TRBD1 (6 bases). CDR1 LNHDA and CDR2 SQIVND come from the germline V gene (reference sequence). The CDR3 sequence is 17 residues long. Between the trimmed V and J ends, which lost 4 bases and 2 bases, there was a span of 18 bases. CDR3 amino acids: CASSNPPRGGGNQPQHF. The CDR3 coding sequence is TGTGCCAGTAGTAACCCCCCCAGGGGTGGTGGCAATCAGCCCCAGCATTTT.

The J gene is TRBJ2-5, the V gene TRBV3-1 (or the pseudogene TRBV3-2); D not certain. This CDR3 has 13 residues. The V end was cut by 3 bases, the J end by 4 bases, with 9 bases between. Germline V gene data show CDR1 as LGHDT and CDR2 as YNNKEL (reference sequence). CDR3 region: CASSHPPLETQYF. The CDR3 DNA reads TGTGCCAGCAGCCACCCTCCGTTAGAGACCCAGTACTTC.